These T cell receptor beta chains were read from a single sample in a study of blood T cells in healthy people across ages. TCRdb re-analysed the 5' RACE reads in MiXCR, keeping a single row per CDR3 protein. Among about 290,000 distinct CDR3 sequences listed, 27% were seen once. The sample consisted of blood. The origin of the receptors is a woman between 65 and 79 years old in good health. The CDR3 runs from the conserved cysteine through the conserved F or W. The D gene is left open where the match is weak. Clone size appears in some rows only: once, few, many, or a class for an expanded clone.

clone size: few
D gene: TRBD1
V gene: TRBV12-3/TRBV12-4
J gene: TRBJ1-2
CDR3 protein: CASSLTRDSYGYTF
CDR3 DNA: TGTGCCAGCAGTCTGACCCGGGACAGCTATGGCTACACCTTC

clone size: few
D gene: .
V gene: TRBV28
J gene: TRBJ1-3
CDR3 protein: CASTGHSGNTIYF
CDR3 DNA: TGTGCCAGCACAGGACACTCTGGAAACACCATATATTTT

clone size: .
D gene: .
V gene: TRBV7-6
J gene: TRBJ2-1
CDR3 protein: CASSLGLGGNEQFF
CDR3 DNA: TGTGCCAGCAGCCTCGGACTAGGGGGCAATGAGCAGTTCTTC

clone size: .
D gene: .
V gene: TRBV7-9
J gene: TRBJ2-1
CDR3 protein: CASSLRSGVARSNEQFF
CDR3 DNA: TGTGCCAGCAGCTTAAGGTCGGGAGTAGCGCGGAGCAATGAGCAGTTCTTC

clone size: once
D gene: .
V gene: TRBV20-1
J gene: TRBJ2-7
CDR3 protein: CSAFAYEQYF
CDR3 DNA: TGCAGTGCTTTCGCCTACGAGCAGTACTTC

clone size: many
D gene: .
V gene: TRBV5-1
J gene: TRBJ2-1
CDR3 protein: CASSSDLGEQFF
CDR3 DNA: TGCGCCAGCAGCTCTGACTTAGGTGAGCAGTTCTTC

clone size: .
D gene: .
V gene: TRBV7-2
J gene: TRBJ1-1
CDR3 protein: CASSLARGTTEAFF
CDR3 DNA: TGTGCCAGCAGCTTAGCCCGGGGCACCACTGAAGCTTTCTTT

clone size: few
D gene: .
V gene: TRBV7-9
J gene: TRBJ1-1
CDR3 protein: CASSLAQGNTEAFF
CDR3 DNA: TGTGCCAGCAGCTTAGCGCAGGGTAACACTGAAGCTTTCTTT

clone size: .
D gene: TRBD1
V gene: TRBV6-2/TRBV6-3
J gene: TRBJ2-2
CDR3 protein: CASTDRGDTGELFF
CDR3 DNA: TGTGCCAGCACTGACAGGGGGGACACCGGGGAGCTGTTTTTT

clone size: many
D gene: .
V gene: TRBV27
J gene: TRBJ2-2
CDR3 protein: CASSPKGGRFGPNTGELFF
CDR3 DNA: TGTGCCAGCAGCCCCAAGGGGGGTCGGTTCGGCCCGAACACCGGGGAGCTGTTTTTT

clone size: .
D gene: TRBD2
V gene: TRBV20-1
J gene: TRBJ2-2
CDR3 protein: CSARGKAGDVTGELFF
CDR3 DNA: TGCAGTGCTAGAGGCAAAGCGGGAGATGTCACCGGGGAGCTGTTTTTT

clone size: few
D gene: .
V gene: TRBV10-3
J gene: TRBJ1-1
CDR3 protein: CAIKAGGNTEAFF
CDR3 DNA: TGTGCCATCAAGGCGGGGGGGAACACTGAAGCTTTCTTT

clone size: .
D gene: .
V gene: TRBV20-1
J gene: TRBJ2-5
CDR3 protein: CSAPPGKLKTETQYF
CDR3 DNA: TGCAGTGCTCCCCCCGGGAAGCTTAAGACAGAGACCCAGTACTTC

clone size: once
D gene: TRBD2
V gene: TRBV14
J gene: TRBJ2-5
CDR3 protein: CASSPRTSGKETQYF
CDR3 DNA: TGTGCCAGCAGCCCGCGGACTAGCGGGAAAGAGACCCAGTACTTC

clone size: few
D gene: .
V gene: TRBV5-1
J gene: TRBJ1-4
CDR3 protein: CASRAEIGDEKLFF
CDR3 DNA: TGCGCCAGCAGGGCGGAGATAGGGGATGAAAAACTGTTTTTT

clone size: .
D gene: .
V gene: TRBV7-2
J gene: TRBJ2-1
CDR3 protein: CASSLTVHEQFF
CDR3 DNA: TGTGCCAGCAGCTTGACGGTGCATGAGCAGTTCTTC

clone size: .
D gene: TRBD1
V gene: TRBV3-1
J gene: TRBJ2-1
CDR3 protein: CASSQDIEDRVYNEQFF
CDR3 DNA: TGTGCCAGCAGCCAAGATATTGAGGACAGGGTTTACAATGAGCAGTTCTTC

clone size: .
D gene: .
V gene: TRBV27
J gene: TRBJ2-3
CDR3 protein: CASSPQARDGTQYF
CDR3 DNA: TGTGCCAGCAGTCCTCAGGCCCGGGACGGTACGCAGTATTTT

clone size: .
D gene: TRBD2
V gene: TRBV15
J gene: TRBJ2-3
CDR3 protein: CATSRDLLAASTDTQYF
CDR3 DNA: TGTGCCACCAGCAGAGACCTACTAGCGGCTAGCACAGATACGCAGTATTTT

clone size: .
D gene: .
V gene: TRBV19
J gene: TRBJ1-2
CDR3 protein: CASSTPGQGLDGYTF
CDR3 DNA: TGTGCCAGTAGTACCCCCGGGCAGGGGCTTGATGGCTACACCTTC

clone size: few
D gene: .
V gene: TRBV20-1
J gene: TRBJ2-7
CDR3 protein: CSARGRGSGYEQYF
CDR3 DNA: TGCAGTGCTAGGGGACGGGGCTCGGGGTACGAGCAGTACTTC